The 22 T cell receptor beta chains given below trace back to one sample, sequenced in a study of cytomegalovirus exposure and HLA in healthy donors. Primers: 60 Vbeta forward and 13 Jbeta reverse. The data were produced by immunoSEQ multiplex PCR, yet TCRdb's version contains in-frame clones alone and is incomplete. This table holds about 120,000 clones, nearly 65% found once. Sequencing input: PBMCs. These TCRs come from a man aged 40-49 years in good health and CMV-seropositive.

In this sample, this clone turned up once. This sequence joins TRBV19 and TRBJ1-3; no reliable D call. Germline values: CDR1 LNHDA, CDR2 SQIVND (reference sequence). The CDR3 length is 17 residues. The V gene lost 6 bases and the J gene lost 0 bases, with 18 bases spanning the gap. CDR3 DNA sequence: TGTGCCAGTAGCGGATTGCGACAAAAAATCTCTGGAAACACCATATATTTT. It codes for CASSGLRQKISGNTIYF.

This rearrangement joins TRBV18 to TRBJ1-3; D not certain. The germline CDR1 and CDR2 sequences are KGHSH and LQKENI. V was pared by 3 bases and J by 0 bases, with 6 bases between. The CDR3 runs to 14 residues. The CDR3 here is CASSPRNSGNTIYF. In DNA, the CDR3 is TGTGCCAGCTCACCGAGGAACTCTGGAAACACCATATATTTT.

V and J are TRBV28 and TRBJ2-6; D is perhaps TRBD1 (6 bases). The CDR3 runs 17 residues. Germline CDR1 is MDHEN and CDR2 is SYDVKM. Trimming took 7 bases from V and 2 from J, leaving 18 bases between them. CDR3 sequence: CASKKGGGPPGANVLTF. In nucleotides, the CDR3 is TGTGCCAGCAAAAAAGGGGGTGGGCCCCCTGGGGCCAACGTCCTGACTTTC.

The V gene is TRBV4-3, the J gene TRBJ2-7, with 9 bases lining up with TRBD1. Germline lookup yields CDR1 LGHNA and CDR2 YSLEER. J was trimmed by 2 bases and V by 2 bases; bases with no gene match: 4. CDR3 length: 15 amino acids. This chain's CDR3 is CASSQYGTGTYEQYF. CDR3 sequence (DNA): TGCGCCAGCAGCCAATACGGGACAGGGACCTACGAGCAGTACTTC.

The rearrangement links TRBV5-4 to TRBJ2-3, with D perhaps matching TRBD2 (7 bases). The ends were cut back, 7 bases at V and 5 bases at J, with 20 bases in the middle. Per the germline V gene, CDR1 is SGHNT and CDR2 is YYREEE (reference sequence). The CDR3 has 15 residues. CDR3 region: CASRNGGAGGDTQYF. CDR3 DNA: TGTGCCAGCCGAAATGGGGGGGCAGGTGGAGATACGCAGTATTTT.

The chain uses TRBV6-5 and TRBJ2-7; D is perhaps TRBD2 (6 bases). Trimming shortened V by 4 bases and J by 6 bases, and 22 bases separated the two germline ends. This CDR3 comprises 16 residues. Per the germline V gene, CDR1 is MNHEY and CDR2 is SVGAGI. The CDR3 reads CASSWRRDPIIAEQYF. Written as DNA, the CDR3 is TGTGCCAGCAGTTGGCGGAGGGATCCGATAATTGCCGAGCAGTACTTC.

The chain carries TRBV6-1 and TRBJ2-5; the match to TRBD2 covers 11 bases. The CDR3 has 16 residues. Germline trimming cut 0 bases from V and 4 bases from J; bases unmatched to any gene: 4. Germline lookup yields CDR1 MNHNS and CDR2 SASEGT. This CDR3 is CASSEAGLAGGETQYF. CDR3 bases: TGTGCCAGCAGTGAAGCAGGCCTAGCGGGGGGAGAGACCCAGTACTTC.

This sequence joins TRBV28 and TRBJ2-4, with a tentative D call TRBD2 (6 bases). The CDR3 contains 14 residues. V was cut by 5 bases and J by 8 bases, with 16 bases left in between. CDR1 MDHEN and CDR2 SYDVKM come from the germline V gene. The CDR3 protein is CASSPLRGADIQYF. The CDR3 coding sequence is TGTGCCAGCAGTCCTCTGCGGGGTGCGGACATTCAGTACTTC.

This clone was counted a few times. V usage is TRBV2 and J usage is TRBJ2-5; 10 bases map to TRBD2. In germline, CDR1 is SNHLY, CDR2 FYNNEI. After removal of 6 bases from V and 2 bases from J, the junction contained 6 bases not matched to a gene. The CDR3 is 15 amino acids. The DNA of the CDR3 is TGTGCCAGCAGCCCGGGACTAGCGCGTCAAGAGACCCAGTACTTC. This translates into CASSPGLARQETQYF. Filled out from reference TRBV2 and TRBJ2-5, the complete variable domain reads EPEVTQTPSHQVTQMGQEVILRCVPISNHLYFYWYRQILGQKVEFLVSFYNNEISEKSEIFDDQFSVERPDGSNFTLKIRSTKLEDSAMYFCASSPGLARQETQYFGPGTRLLVL.

The chain is built from TRBV7-9 and TRBJ1-1; weak D call: TRBD1 (6 bases). Trimming took 0 bases from V and 4 from J, leaving 12 bases between them. This CDR3 region has 15 residues. Germline lookup yields CDR1 SEHNR and CDR2 FQNEAQ (reference sequence). Here the CDR3 reads CASSLAHRDGTEAFF. In DNA form, the CDR3 reads TGTGCCAGCAGCTTAGCCCACAGGGATGGCACTGAAGCTTTCTTT.

The genes are TRBV9 and TRBJ2-5; no definite D call. Deletions cut 0 bases from V and 1 base from J, with 10 bases between. This CDR3 comprises 15 residues. CDR1 is SGDLS, CDR2 YYNGEE, per germline. The CDR3 sequence: CASSVDRRPQETQYF. For the CDR3, the DNA is TGTGCCAGCAGCGTAGATCGCAGGCCCCAAGAGACCCAGTACTTC.

The chain is built from TRBV5-6 and TRBJ2-1; the D gene is possibly TRBD1 (5 bases). The CDR3 is 17 residues long. Germline CDR1 is SGHDT and CDR2 is YYEEEE. Trimming shortened V by 0 bases and J by 4 bases, and 17 bases separated the two germline ends. The CDR3, as DNA: TGTGCCAGCAGCTTGGTTATTGGGGCGGCGATTTACAATGAGCAGTTCTTC. It codes for CASSLVIGAAIYNEQFF.

V gene TRBV30 combines with J gene TRBJ1-1; 8 nucleotides align to TRBD1. CDR3 length: 14 amino acids. Germline CDR1 reads GTSNPN; CDR2 reads SVGIG (reference sequence). V shed 4 bases and J 1 base; nucleotides not matched to a gene: 5. The CDR3 DNA reads TGTGCCTGGAAACAGGGGGATTGGAACACTGAAGCTTTCTTT. This encodes CAWKQGDWNTEAFF.

The chain has TRBV2 and TRBJ1-4, with TRBD1 matching 10 bases. The CDR3 extends over 15 amino acids. Losses at the gene ends were 6 bases for V and 0 bases for J; bases not matched to a gene: 1. CDR1 and CDR2 (germline): SNHLY, FYNNEI. In DNA form, the CDR3 reads TGTGCCAGCAGGGACAGGGGGGCAACTAATGAAAAACTGTTTTTT. Translation: CASRDRGATNEKLFF.

In this sample, this clone is medium-sized. V usage is TRBV5-6 and J usage is TRBJ2-1; no firm D call. Per the germline V gene, CDR1 is SGHDT and CDR2 is YYEEEE. The ends were cut back, 0 bases at V and 0 bases at J, with 4 bases in the middle. The CDR3 is 14 amino acids. The CDR3 region is CASSLVSSYNEQFF. The DNA for the CDR3 is TGTGCCAGCAGCTTGGTCAGCTCCTACAATGAGCAGTTCTTC.

The chain joins TRBV6-5 to TRBJ2-7; TRBD1 matches 7 bases. The length of the CDR3 is 14 residues. Germline values: CDR1 MNHEY, CDR2 SVGAGI. V gave up 7 bases and J gave up 5 bases; unmatched junction bases: 11. The CDR3 reads CASIQAGGSNEQYF. In nucleotides, the CDR3 is TGTGCCAGCATCCAGGCAGGGGGTTCCAACGAGCAGTACTTC.

This clone has only one observation. V gene TRBV6-5 combines with J gene TRBJ2-1, with 10 bases lining up with TRBD2. J gave up 5 bases and V 0 bases, and 4 bases lay outside the gene matches. The CDR3 consists of 16 residues. Germline CDR1 reads MNHEY; CDR2 reads SVGAGI. CDR3 region: CASSYSWSGGDNEQFF. The CDR3 nucleotides are TGTGCCAGCAGTTACTCGTGGAGCGGGGGGGACAATGAGCAGTTCTTC.

The chain is built from TRBV10-2 and TRBJ2-2; 7 bases agree with TRBD1. Germline trimming cut 4 bases from V and 1 base from J; bases unmatched to any gene: 3. CDR1 is WSHSY and CDR2 is SAAADI in the germline V gene. This CDR3 has 15 residues. CDR3 nucleotide sequence: TGCGCCAGCAGTGCCCGGGACAGGAACACCGGGGAGCTGTTTTTT. Amino acids: CASSARDRNTGELFF.

The CDR3 here is CASSEWFGVIYGSSYNEQFF. CDR3 sequence (DNA): TGTGCCAGCAGTGAATGGTTCGGGGTAATATACGGGAGCTCCTACAATGAGCAGTTCTTC. The chain couples TRBV6-1 to TRBJ2-1; possibly TRBD2 for D (6 bases). Germline CDR1 MNHNS, CDR2 SASEGT. Trimming cost V 2 bases and J 0 bases, with 23 bases left between them. The length of the CDR3 is 20 residues.

The genes are TRBV5-1 and TRBJ2-7; 8 bases line up with TRBD2. The CDR3 is made up of 13 amino acids. The germline V gene has CDR1 SGHRS and CDR2 YFSETQ. After removal of 2 bases from V and 6 bases from J, the junction contained 4 bases not matched to a gene. The CDR3 is CASSLAGVSEQYF. CDR3 bases: TGCGCCAGCAGCTTAGCGGGGGTGTCCGAGCAGTACTTC.

The chain carries TRBV13 and TRBJ1-1; 9 positions agree with TRBD1. CDR1 is PRHDT, CDR2 FYEKMQ, per germline (reference sequence). Trimming at V came to 4 bases and at J to 1 base, leaving 7 bases not matched to a gene. The CDR3 covers 16 residues. CDR3 loop: CASSSTGGWENTEAFF. The CDR3 region has the DNA TGTGCCAGCAGCTCGACAGGGGGTTGGGAGAACACTGAAGCTTTCTTT.

This chain links TRBV27 with TRBJ2-7, with D possibly matching TRBD1 (6 bases). The CDR3 length is 14 residues. Trimming left V 4 bases short and J 3 bases short, with 13 bases between. Germline loops: CDR1 MNHEY, CDR2 SMNVEV (reference sequence). The CDR3 sequence: CASSSRDTIYEQYF. As DNA, the CDR3 is TGTGCCAGCAGTTCCCGGGACACAATCTACGAGCAGTACTTC.